Listed below are T cell receptor beta chains from one sample, sequenced in a study of OX40 agonist ivuxolimab in advanced cancers. Using immunoSEQ multiplex PCR, the repertoire was profiled, and TCRdb retains in-frame clones only, with some absent. The sample shows around 51,000 clones, over 65% of them seen only once. Sequenced here: CD4+ or CD8+ T cells sorted from blood, sampled in a trial of the OX40 agonist ivuxolimab. The receptors were sampled from an adult with an advanced solid tumor such as melanoma, head and neck, liver or kidney cancer. Both conserved end residues are part of each CDR3. Only some rows state a clone size, as once, few, many or a class for expanded clones.

TRBV2	TRBJ2-1	few	CASGTDYNEQFF
TRBV6-1	TRBJ2-3	few	CASRGTKDTQYF
TRBV7-8	TRBJ2-3	few	CASSPLGLAGKTDTQYF
TRBV27	TRBJ1-3	NA	CASSFPDSSGNTIYF
TRBV5-5	TRBJ2-3	NA	CASSLALWDTQYF
TRBV19	TRBJ1-5	NA	CATLLARQPQHF
TRBV6-1	TRBJ1-2	few	CASSPTTAYGYTF
TRBV30	TRBJ1-5	NA	CAWSVDSNQPQHF
TRBV28	TRBJ1-2	NA	CASIPWTGNYGYTF
TRBV5-4	TRBJ1-2	once	CASSQAGQTNYGYTF
TRBV5-6	TRBJ2-1	few	CASSLELGQGFNEQFF
TRBV9	TRBJ1-3	once	CASSVENRGNTIYF
TRBV6-4	TRBJ1-1	NA	CASRATTVSTEAFF